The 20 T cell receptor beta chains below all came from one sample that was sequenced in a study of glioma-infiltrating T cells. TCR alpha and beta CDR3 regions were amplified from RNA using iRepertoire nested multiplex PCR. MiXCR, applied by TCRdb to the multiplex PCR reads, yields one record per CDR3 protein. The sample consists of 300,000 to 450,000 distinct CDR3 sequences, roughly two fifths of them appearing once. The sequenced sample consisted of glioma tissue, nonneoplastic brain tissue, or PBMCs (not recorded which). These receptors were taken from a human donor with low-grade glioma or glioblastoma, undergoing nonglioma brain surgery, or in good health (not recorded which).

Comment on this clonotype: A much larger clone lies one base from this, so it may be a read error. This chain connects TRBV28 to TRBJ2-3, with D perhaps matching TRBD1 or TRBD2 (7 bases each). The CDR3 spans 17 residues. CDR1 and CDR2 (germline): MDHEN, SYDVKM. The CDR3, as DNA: TGTGCCAGCAGTTATGGCCACACAGGGGACTACACAGATATGCAGTATTTT. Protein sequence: CASSYGHTGDYTDMQYF.

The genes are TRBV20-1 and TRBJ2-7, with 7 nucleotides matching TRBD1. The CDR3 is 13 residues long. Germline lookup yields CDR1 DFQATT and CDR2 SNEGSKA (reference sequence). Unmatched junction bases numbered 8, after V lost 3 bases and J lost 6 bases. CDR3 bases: TGCAGTGCTAGCAGGGACAGAAAGGGCGAGCAGTACTTC. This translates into CSASRDRKGEQYF.

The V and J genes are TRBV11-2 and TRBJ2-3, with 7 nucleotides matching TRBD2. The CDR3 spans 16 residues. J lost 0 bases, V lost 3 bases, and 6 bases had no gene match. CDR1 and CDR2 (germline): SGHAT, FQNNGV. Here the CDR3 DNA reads TGTGCCAGCAGCTTGGTGGCTAGCGGTAGCACAGATACGCAGTATTTT. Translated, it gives CASSLVASGSTDTQYF. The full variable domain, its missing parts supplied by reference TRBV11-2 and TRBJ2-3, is EAGVAQSPRYKIIEKRQSVAFWCNPISGHATLYWYQQILGQGPKLLIQFQNNGVVDDSQLPKDRFSAERLKGVDSTLKIQPAKLEDSAVYLCASSLVASGSTDTQYFGPGTRLTVL.

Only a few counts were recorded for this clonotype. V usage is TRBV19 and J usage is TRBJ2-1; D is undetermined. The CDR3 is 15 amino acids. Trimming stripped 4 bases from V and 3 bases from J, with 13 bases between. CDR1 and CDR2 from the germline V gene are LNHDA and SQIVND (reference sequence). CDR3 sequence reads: CASSTDLADYNEQFF. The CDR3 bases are TGTGCCAGTAGTACCGACCTCGCGGACTACAATGAGCAGTTCTTC. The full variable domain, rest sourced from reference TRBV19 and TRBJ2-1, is DGGITQSPKYLFRKEGQNVTLSCEQNLNHDAMYWYRQDPGQGLRLIYYSQIVNDFQKGDIAEGYSVSREKKESFPLTVTSAQKNPTAFYLCASSTDLADYNEQFFGPGTRLTVL.

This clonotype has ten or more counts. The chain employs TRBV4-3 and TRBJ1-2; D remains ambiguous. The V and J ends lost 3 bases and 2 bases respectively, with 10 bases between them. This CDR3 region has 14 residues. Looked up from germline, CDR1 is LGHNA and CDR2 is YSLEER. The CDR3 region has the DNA TGCGCCAGCAGCCACGGCGGTACCAACTATGGCTACACCTTC. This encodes CASSHGGTNYGYTF.

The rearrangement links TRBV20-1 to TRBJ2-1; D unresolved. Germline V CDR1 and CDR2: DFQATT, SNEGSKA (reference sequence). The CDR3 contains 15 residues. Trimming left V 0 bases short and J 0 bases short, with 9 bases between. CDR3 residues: CSARDRPSSYNEQFF. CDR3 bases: TGCAGTGCTAGAGATCGGCCCAGCTCCTACAATGAGCAGTTCTTC.

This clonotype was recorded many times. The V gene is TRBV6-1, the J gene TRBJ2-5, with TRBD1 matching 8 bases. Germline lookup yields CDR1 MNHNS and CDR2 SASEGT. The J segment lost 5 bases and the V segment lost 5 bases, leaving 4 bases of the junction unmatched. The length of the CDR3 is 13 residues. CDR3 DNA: TGTGCCAGCAGTTCAGGGGGCGTGGAGACCCAGTACTTC. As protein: CASSSGGVETQYF.

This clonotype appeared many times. The CDR3 DNA reads TGTGCCAGCAGCTTACAGGGCATCAATCAGCCCCAGCATTTT. Protein: CASSLQGINQPQHF. The rearrangement uses TRBV7-9 and TRBJ1-5; a weak D match, TRBD1 (5 bases). V was shortened by 2 bases and J by 3 bases, with 8 bases between the two germline ends. From germline, CDR1 is SEHNR and CDR2 FQNEAQ (reference sequence). The CDR3 spans 14 residues. The whole variable domain, filled in from reference TRBV7-9 and TRBJ1-5, reads DTGVSQNPRHKITKRGQNVTFRCDPISEHNRLYWYRQTLGQGPEFLTYFQNEAQLEKSRLLSDRFSAERPKGSFSTLEIQRTEQGDSAMYLCASSLQGINQPQHFGDGTRLSIL.

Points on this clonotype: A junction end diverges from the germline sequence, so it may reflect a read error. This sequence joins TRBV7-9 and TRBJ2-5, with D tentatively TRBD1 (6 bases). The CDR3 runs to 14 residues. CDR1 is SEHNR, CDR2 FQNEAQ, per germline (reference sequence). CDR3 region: CANSPHRAKETQYF. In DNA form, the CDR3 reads TGCGCCAACAGCCCGCACAGGGCCAAAGAGACCCAGTACTTC.

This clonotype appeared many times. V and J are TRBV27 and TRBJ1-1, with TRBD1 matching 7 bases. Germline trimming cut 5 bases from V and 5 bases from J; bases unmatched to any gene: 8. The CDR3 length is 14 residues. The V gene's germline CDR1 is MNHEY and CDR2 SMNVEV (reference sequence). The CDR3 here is CASSLRQGFTEAFF. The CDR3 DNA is TGTGCCAGCAGTCTTCGACAGGGTTTTACTGAAGCTTTCTTT.

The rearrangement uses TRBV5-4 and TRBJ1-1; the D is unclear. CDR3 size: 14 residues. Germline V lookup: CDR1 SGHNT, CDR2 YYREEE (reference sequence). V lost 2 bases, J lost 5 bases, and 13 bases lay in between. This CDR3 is CASSFPTPGTEAFF. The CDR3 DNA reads TGTGCCAGCAGCTTCCCCACCCCGGGGACTGAAGCTTTCTTT.

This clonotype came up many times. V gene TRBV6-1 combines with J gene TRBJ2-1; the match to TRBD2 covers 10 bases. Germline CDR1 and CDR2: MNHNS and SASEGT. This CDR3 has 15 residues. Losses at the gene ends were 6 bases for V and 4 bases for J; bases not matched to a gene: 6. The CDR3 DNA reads TGTGCCAGCAGCGCGGGACTAGCGCTTTACAATGAGCAGTTCTTC. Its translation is CASSAGLALYNEQFF.

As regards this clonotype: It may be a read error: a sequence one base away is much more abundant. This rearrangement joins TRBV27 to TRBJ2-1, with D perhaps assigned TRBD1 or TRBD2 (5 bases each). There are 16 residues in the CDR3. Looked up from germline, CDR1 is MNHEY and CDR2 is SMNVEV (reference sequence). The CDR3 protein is CASSLHPGPQANDQFF. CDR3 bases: TGTGCCAGCAGTTTACACCCGGGACCCCAAGCGAATGACCAGTTCTTC.

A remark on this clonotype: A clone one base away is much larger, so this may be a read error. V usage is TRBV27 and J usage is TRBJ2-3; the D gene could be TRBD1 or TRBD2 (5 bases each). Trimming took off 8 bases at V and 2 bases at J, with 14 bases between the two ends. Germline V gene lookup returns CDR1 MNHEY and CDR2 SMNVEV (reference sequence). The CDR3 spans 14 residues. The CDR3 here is CASSRDQYTDTQYF. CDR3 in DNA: TGTGCCAGCTCCCGGGACCAATACACAGATACGCAGTATTTT.

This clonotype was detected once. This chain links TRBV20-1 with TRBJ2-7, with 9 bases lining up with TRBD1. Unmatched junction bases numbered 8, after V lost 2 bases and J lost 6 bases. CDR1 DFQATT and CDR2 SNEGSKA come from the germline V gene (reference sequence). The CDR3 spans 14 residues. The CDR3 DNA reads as TGCAGTGCTAGACCGGGACAGGGAACGAGCGAGCAGTACTTC. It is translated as CSARPGQGTSEQYF.

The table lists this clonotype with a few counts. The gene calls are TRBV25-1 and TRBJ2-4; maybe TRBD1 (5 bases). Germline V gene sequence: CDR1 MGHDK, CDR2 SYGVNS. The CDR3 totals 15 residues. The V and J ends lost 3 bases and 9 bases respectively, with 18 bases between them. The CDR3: CASSDSTGESSIQYF. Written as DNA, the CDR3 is TGTGCCAGCAGTGACTCTACAGGAGAATCGAGCATTCAGTACTTC.

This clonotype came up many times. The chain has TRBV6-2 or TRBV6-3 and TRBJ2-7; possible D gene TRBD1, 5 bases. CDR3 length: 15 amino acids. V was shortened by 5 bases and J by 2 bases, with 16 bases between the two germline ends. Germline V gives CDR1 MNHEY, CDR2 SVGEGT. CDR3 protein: CASSRQGLTAYEQYF. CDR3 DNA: TGTGCCAGCAGTCGCCAGGGTCTAACCGCCTACGAGCAGTACTTC.

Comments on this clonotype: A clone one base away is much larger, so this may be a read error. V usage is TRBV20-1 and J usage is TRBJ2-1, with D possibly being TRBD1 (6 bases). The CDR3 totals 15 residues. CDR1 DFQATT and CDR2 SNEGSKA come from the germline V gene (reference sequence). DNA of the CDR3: TGCGGTGCTGGAACTCCGGGACACCACCTCAATGAGCAGTTCTTC. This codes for CGAGTPGHHLNEQFF.

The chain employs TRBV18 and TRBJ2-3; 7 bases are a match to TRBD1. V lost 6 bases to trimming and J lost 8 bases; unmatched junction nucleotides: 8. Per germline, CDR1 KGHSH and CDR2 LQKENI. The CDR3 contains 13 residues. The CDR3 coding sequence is TGTGCCAGCTCGTTCCAGGGGGAAGGTACGCAGTATTTT. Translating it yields CASSFQGEGTQYF. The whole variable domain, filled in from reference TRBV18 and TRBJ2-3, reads NAGVMQNPRHLVRRRGQEARLRCSPMKGHSHVYWYRQLPEEGLKFMVYLQKENIIDESGMPKERFSAEFPKEGPSILRIQQVVRGDSAAYFCASSFQGEGTQYFGPGTRLTVL.

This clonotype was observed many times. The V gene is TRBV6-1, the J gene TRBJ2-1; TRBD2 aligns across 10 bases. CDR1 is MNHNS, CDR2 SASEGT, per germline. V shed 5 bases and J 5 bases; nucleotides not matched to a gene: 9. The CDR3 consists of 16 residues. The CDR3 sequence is CASSSASGRTDNEQFF. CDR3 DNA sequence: TGTGCCAGCAGTTCAGCTAGCGGGAGAACAGACAATGAGCAGTTCTTC.